This T cell receptor (beta chain) emerged from a study of cytomegalovirus exposure and HLA in healthy donors. The CDR3 is 13 residues long. Germline CDR1 and CDR2: SGHTA and FQGNSA. V lost 1 base, J lost 2 bases, and 6 bases lay in between. Both 60 Vbeta primers and 13 Jbeta primers went into the PCR. Libraries were prepared by immunoSEQ multiplex PCR; TCRdb keeps only in-frame clonotypes and omits some of them. The data hold approximately 140,000 clones, with around 85% observed a single time. This clone has only a few counts. Specimen: PBMCs. The chain carries TRBV7-2 and TRBJ2-7; D gene uncertain. The TCR comes from a middle-aged man in good health and CMV-seropositive. CDR3 coding DNA: TGTGCCAGCAGCTTAGGCGGAACCTACGAGCAGTACTTC. Translated: CASSLGGTYEQYF.